The 11 T cell receptor beta chains in this list originate from one sample, sequenced in a study of vaccination and CD4 T cells after COVID-19. Treatment denoted: roughly 10-day PBMC culture with coronavirus spike peptide pools or control peptides (ViraFEST assay). Their antigen targets remain unknown. The assay that was used to sequence DNA from cultured CD4+ T cells was the Oncomine TCR Beta short-read assay. TCRdb ran MiXCR on the PCR reads and lists one entry per CDR3 protein. The sample includes 15,000 to 20,000 distinct CDR3 sequences, 36% seen only once; the top ten take around 23%. Sample: CD4+ T cells from blood, cultured in vitro, taken before SARS-CoV-2 vaccination. These receptors were obtained from a human donor who received a COVID-19 vaccine.

This chain joins TRBV7-6 and TRBJ2-7; 8 nucleotides line up with TRBD1. This CDR3 has 13 amino acids. Germline CDR1 and CDR2: SGHVS and FNYEAQ. V lost 1 base and J lost 6; bases outside the gene matches: 2. The CDR3 here is CASSLGQGAEQYF. Here the CDR3 DNA reads TGTGCCAGCAGCTTAGGGCAGGGGGCCGAGCAGTACTTC.

The chain joins TRBV2 to TRBJ1-5, with a possible D match to TRBD1 (6 bases). Trimming shortened V by 8 bases and J by 9 bases, and 20 bases separated the two germline ends. The CDR3 length is 14 residues. Germline CDR1 is SNHLY and CDR2 is FYNNEI. The CDR3 here is CASGGFRRGPPQHF. The CDR3 nucleotides are TGTGCCAGCGGGGGCTTTAGGAGAGGACCGCCCCAGCATTTT.

The genes are TRBV7-9 and TRBJ1-3; no clear D. V was pared by 0 bases and J by 5 bases, with 2 bases between. The germline CDR1 and CDR2 sequences are SEHNR and FQNEAQ (reference sequence). The CDR3 has 12 residues. The DNA for the CDR3 is TGTGCCAGCAGCTTAGCGAGAAACACCATATATTTT. Its translation: CASSLARNTIYF.

In this sample, this clonotype turned up a few times. The chain uses TRBV6-1 and TRBJ2-4, with D possibly TRBD1 on 5 matching bases. Germline loops: CDR1 MNHNS, CDR2 SASEGT. The CDR3 spans 14 residues. The germline V and J ends were trimmed by 4 bases and 8 bases, with 15 bases remaining between them. Written as DNA, the CDR3 is TGTGCCAGCAGTGGACGGGCAAGGGGTGACATTCAGTACTTC. Translated: CASSGRARGDIQYF.

This clonotype was counted a single time. The gene calls are TRBV4-2 and TRBJ1-2; the D gene is possibly TRBD1 (5 bases). The V and J ends lost 0 bases and 0 bases respectively, with 5 bases between them. Germline loops: CDR1 LGHNA, CDR2 YNFKEQ. The CDR3 has 14 amino acids. CDR3 in amino acids: CASSQETANYGYTF. The DNA of the CDR3 is TGTGCCAGCAGCCAAGAGACAGCTAACTATGGCTACACCTTC.

This clonotype occurred a few times. This rearrangement joins TRBV2 to TRBJ1-3, with TRBD1 as a possible D gene (5 bases). This CDR3 spans 15 amino acids. The V end was cut by 6 bases, the J end by 1 base, with 13 bases between. Per the germline V gene, CDR1 is SNHLY and CDR2 is FYNNEI. The CDR3 region is CASRGVTVSGNTIYF. The CDR3 coding sequence is TGTGCCAGCAGGGGCGTGACAGTTTCTGGAAACACCATATATTTT.

This clonotype has only a few counts. The V call is TRBV19, the J call TRBJ1-2, with 9 bases that match TRBD1. J gave up 2 bases and V 3 bases, and 1 base lay outside the gene matches. Germline lookup yields CDR1 LNHDA and CDR2 SQIVND (reference sequence). This CDR3 is 14 amino acids long. CDR3 nucleotide sequence: TGTGCCAGTAGTATGGGGACAGGGAACTATGGCTACACCTTC. Protein sequence: CASSMGTGNYGYTF.

There are a few counts of this clonotype. The V and J genes are TRBV2 and TRBJ1-2, with 10 bases identical to TRBD1. The trim removed 4 bases at V and 1 base at J, leaving 3 bases unmatched. In germline, CDR1 is SNHLY, CDR2 FYNNEI. CDR3 length equals 15 residues. The CDR3 is CASSAGQGRNYGYTF. Written as DNA, the CDR3 is TGTGCCAGCAGTGCGGGACAGGGGCGTAACTATGGCTACACCTTC.

This clonotype was detected only a few times. This sequence joins TRBV6-1 and TRBJ1-1; D is ambiguous. Germline V gene lookup returns CDR1 MNHNS and CDR2 SASEGT. Trimming took 6 bases from V and 1 from J, leaving 9 bases between them. The CDR3 consists of 13 residues. DNA of the CDR3: TGTGCCAGCAGCCGCGGTAGGAACACTGAAGCTTTCTTT. Its translation is CASSRGRNTEAFF.

Relative to its sample, this clonotype is hyperexpanded. The V and J genes are TRBV7-2 and TRBJ2-5; D uncertain. CDR3 length equals 12 residues. Germline loops: CDR1 SGHTA, CDR2 FQGNSA. Trimming pared 0 bases from V and 6 bases from J, leaving 5 bases between. Here the CDR3 DNA reads TGTGCCAGCAGCTTAGCACAGCAGACCCAGTACTTC. It encodes CASSLAQQTQYF.

The V gene is TRBV30, the J gene TRBJ2-3; maybe TRBD2 (6 bases). CDR3 length: 12 residues. V was trimmed by 0 bases and J by 9 bases, leaving 10 bases between them. Germline V gives CDR1 GTSNPN, CDR2 SVGIG (reference sequence). The CDR3 here is CAWSVQAGTQYF. The CDR3 coding sequence is TGTGCCTGGAGTGTCCAGGCGGGGACGCAGTATTTT. Looking up the rest from reference TRBV30 and TRBJ2-3 gives the full variable domain: SQTIHQWPATLVQPVGSPLSLECTVEGTSNPNLYWYRQAAGRGLQLLFYSVGIGQISSEVPQNLSASRPQDRQFILSSKKLLLSDSGFYLCAWSVQAGTQYFGPGTRLTVL.